One and the same sample provided the 17 T cell receptor beta chains below, sequenced in a study of blood T cells in healthy people across ages. Primers used in a second PCR of roughly 7 to 12 cycles were a sample-barcoded 5' primer and a J-beta primer mix. TCRdb analysed the 5' RACE reads with MiXCR anew, one entry per CDR3 protein. Of about a million distinct CDR3 sequences listed, 35% to 40% were seen once; the top ten hold roughly 13%. Specimen: blood. Receptor source: a man aged 18-30 years in good health.

A few counts support this clonotype. J is TRBJ1-2 and V is TRBV9; weak D call: TRBD1 (6 bases). Trimming removed 0 bases from V and 8 bases from J, with 11 bases in between. The V gene's germline CDR1 is SGDLS and CDR2 YYNGEE. The CDR3 length is 13 residues. As DNA, the CDR3 is TGTGCCAGCAGCGTAGTACAGGGCTTGGGCTACACCTTC. This codes for CASSVVQGLGYTF.

With respect to this clonotype: One end of the junction does not line up with germline, which may come from a read error. The chain has TRBV6-1 and TRBJ1-5; 12 nucleotides match TRBD1. The CDR3 extends over 16 amino acids. In germline, CDR1 is MNHNS, CDR2 SASEGT. The CDR3, as DNA: TGTGTCAGCAGTCCATTCGGGGACAGGGGGCTTCAGCCCCAGCATTTT. Protein product: CVSSPFGDRGLQPQHF.

The chain couples TRBV20-1 to TRBJ2-3; TRBD2 is a possible D gene (5 bases). The CDR3 loop spans 15 amino acids. Between the trimmed V and J ends, which lost 4 bases and 0 bases, there was a span of 14 bases. The germline V gene has CDR1 DFQATT and CDR2 SNEGSKA (reference sequence). CDR3 bases: TGCAGTGCTACGTTTCGGAGGCGGAGCACAGATACGCAGTATTTT. Encoded protein: CSATFRRRSTDTQYF.

The table lists this clonotype with a few counts. This chain connects TRBV6-5 to TRBJ1-5, with 10 bases matching TRBD1. The CDR3 spans 18 residues. V shed 5 bases and J 3 bases; nucleotides not matched to a gene: 13. Germline-derived CDR1 and CDR2 are MNHEY and SVGAGI. CDR3 DNA sequence: TGTGCCAGCAGTCACCTCCCGATGGACAGGGGGTCCAATCAGCCCCAGCATTTT. The encoded protein is CASSHLPMDRGSNQPQHF.

V gene TRBV20-1 combines with J gene TRBJ2-2, with D hard to call. Trimming took 0 bases from V and 2 from J, leaving 13 bases between them. Looked up from germline, CDR1 is DFQATT and CDR2 is SNEGSKA (reference sequence). The CDR3 has 16 amino acids. The DNA for the CDR3 is TGCAGTGCTAGAGAGGCCACCACTTTCAACACCGGGGAGCTGTTTTTT. Residues: CSAREATTFNTGELFF.

The rearrangement links TRBV4-3 to TRBJ2-4; 7 bases match TRBD1. V shed 4 bases, J shed 6 bases, and the junction held 6 bases outside the gene matches. The germline V gene encodes CDR1 LGHNA and CDR2 YSLEER. The CDR3 contains 14 residues. DNA of the CDR3: TGCGCCAGCAGCCTAGACAGGGTGAGAAACATTCAGTACTTC. Amino acid sequence: CASSLDRVRNIQYF.

Concerning this clonotype itself: A read error may produce the germline difference seen at one junction end. The chain has TRBV3-1 and TRBJ1-5; D is uncertain. From germline, CDR1 is LGHDT and CDR2 YNNKEL (reference sequence). This CDR3 is built from 13 residues. The CDR3 bases are TGTGCCGGCAGCCAAATCGCGGGACAGCCCCAGCATTTT. It yields the protein CAGSQIAGQPQHF.

The CDR3 DNA is TGCGCCAGCAGCCAAGATCAGCGGGGGGGCTCCTACAATGAGCAGTTCTTC. Residues: CASSQDQRGGSYNEQFF. This chain connects TRBV4-3 to TRBJ2-1; 10 bases agree with TRBD2. This CDR3 is 17 amino acids long. Trimming at V came to 0 bases and at J to 0 bases, leaving 2 bases not matched to a gene. CDR1 and CDR2 from the germline V gene are LGHNA and YSLEER.

The table lists this clonotype with a few counts. The J gene is TRBJ2-5, the V gene TRBV5-1; D possibly corresponds to TRBD2 (5 bases). Trimming took off 4 bases at V and 3 bases at J, with 10 bases between the two ends. The germline V gene has CDR1 SGHRS and CDR2 YFSETQ. The CDR3 spans 13 residues. CDR3 region: CASSIQREETQYF. CDR3 bases: TGCGCCAGCAGCATCCAGAGGGAAGAGACCCAGTACTTC.

The DNA for the CDR3 is TGCGCCAGCAGCTTCGACAGGGATCATTCACCCCTCCACTTT. It is translated as CASSFDRDHSPLHF. The chain couples TRBV5-1 to TRBJ1-6; the match to TRBD1 covers 7 bases. The V segment lost 2 bases and the J segment 8 bases; nucleotides outside the gene matches: 4. The CDR3 sequence is 14 residues long. CDR1 and CDR2 from the germline V gene are SGHRS and YFSETQ.

This clonotype was found a few times. V is TRBV7-2 and J is TRBJ2-7; TRBD2 is a possible D gene (5 bases). CDR3 length: 14 amino acids. V dropped 3 bases and J dropped 6 bases, with 15 bases sitting between them. Germline CDR1 is SGHTA and CDR2 is FQGNSA. As DNA, the CDR3 is TGTGCCAGCAGCTTCTCTTTGAGGGAGAGCGAGCAGTACTTC. It specifies CASSFSLRESEQYF.

Turning to this clonotype: A read error may be the cause here, since a much bigger clone is one base away. The rearrangement links TRBV4-3 to TRBJ2-1, with TRBD2 matching 7 bases. In germline, CDR1 is LGHNA, CDR2 YSLEER. The CDR3 spans 22 residues. The V and J ends lost 0 bases and 0 bases, in that order; junction bases with no gene match: 20. This chain's CDR3 is CASSQDLPSGLFGLASYNEQFF. As DNA, the CDR3 is TGCGCCAGCAGCCAAGATTTGCCTAGCGGATTGTTCGGCTTGGCCTCCTACAATGAGCAGTTCTTC.

This clonotype was observed many times. This sequence joins TRBV12-3 or TRBV12-4 and TRBJ1-2; D call uncertain. The CDR3 has 16 amino acids. Between the trimmed V and J ends, which lost 3 bases and 6 bases, there was a span of 20 bases. The CDR3 protein is CASSLGVIPLGDGYTF. CDR3 sequence (DNA): TGTGCCAGCAGTTTGGGAGTGATTCCCTTAGGTGATGGCTACACCTTC.

This clonotype has more than one count but fewer than ten. The rearrangement uses TRBV6-5 and TRBJ2-7; 8 bases are shared with TRBD1. Germline V lookup: CDR1 MNHEY, CDR2 SVGAGI. The CDR3 runs to 15 residues. The V and J ends lost 2 bases and 0 bases, in that order; junction bases with no gene match: 3. CDR3 DNA sequence: TGTGCCAGCAGTTACGGACAGGGCCGCTCCTACGAGCAGTACTTC. It yields the protein CASSYGQGRSYEQYF.

As DNA, the CDR3 is TGTGCCAGCAGCCCTCTTTTAAAGGGGCCCACTGAAGCTTTCTTT. This translates into CASSPLLKGPTEAFF. This chain links TRBV11-2 with TRBJ1-1; maybe TRBD1 (5 bases). Germline values: CDR1 SGHAT, CDR2 FQNNGV. Trimming stripped 5 bases from V and 4 bases from J, with 17 bases between. The CDR3 consists of 15 residues. Supplemented by reference TRBV11-2 and TRBJ1-1, the full variable domain reads EAGVAQSPRYKIIEKRQSVAFWCNPISGHATLYWYQQILGQGPKLLIQFQNNGVVDDSQLPKDRFSAERLKGVDSTLKIQPAKLEDSAVYLCASSPLLKGPTEAFFGQGTRLTVV.

This clonotype was detected only a few times. V gene TRBV20-1 combines with J gene TRBJ1-2; D perhaps matches TRBD1 (5 bases). The germline V gene has CDR1 DFQATT and CDR2 SNEGSKA (reference sequence). This CDR3 comprises 13 residues. The ends were cut back, 3 bases at V and 3 bases at J, with 11 bases in the middle. The CDR3 DNA is TGCAGTGCTAGTGTGGGGGGGGACTATGGCTACACCTTC. Translating it yields CSASVGGDYGYTF.

This chain links TRBV4-1 with TRBJ2-1; TRBD2 aligns across 8 bases. Germline-derived CDR1 and CDR2 are MGHRA and YSYEKL. V was pared by 10 bases and J by 4 bases, with 6 bases of the junction left unmatched. The CDR3 spans 13 residues. Written as DNA, the CDR3 is TGCGCCACGGGCGGACTAGCTTACAATGAGCAGTTCTTC. Amino acids: CATGGLAYNEQFF.